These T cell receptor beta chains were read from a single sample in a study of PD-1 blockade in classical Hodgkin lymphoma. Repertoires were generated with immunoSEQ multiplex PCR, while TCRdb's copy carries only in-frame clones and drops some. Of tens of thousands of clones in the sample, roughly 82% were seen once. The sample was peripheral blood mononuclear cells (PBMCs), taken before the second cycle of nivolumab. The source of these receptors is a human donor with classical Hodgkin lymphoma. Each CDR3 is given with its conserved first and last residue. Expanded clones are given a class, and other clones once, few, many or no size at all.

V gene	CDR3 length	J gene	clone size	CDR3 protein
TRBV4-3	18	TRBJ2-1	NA	CASSPLPSGGAFWNEQFF
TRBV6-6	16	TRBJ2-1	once	CASAIAGGGSYNEQFF
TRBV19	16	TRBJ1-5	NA	CASSIGQGFSNQPQHF
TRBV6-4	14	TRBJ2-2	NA	CASSADRGPGELFF
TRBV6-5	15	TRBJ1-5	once	CASSSQGVGNQPQHF
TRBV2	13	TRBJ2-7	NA	CASWTGVSDEQYF
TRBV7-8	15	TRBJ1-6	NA	CASSFRQPGVSPLHF
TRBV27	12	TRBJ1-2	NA	CASGGTTYGYTF
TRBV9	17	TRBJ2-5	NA	CASSSRTSGGARETQYF
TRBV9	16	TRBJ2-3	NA	CASSPSVSTSTDTQYF
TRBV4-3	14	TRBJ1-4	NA	CASSQNGLTEKLFF
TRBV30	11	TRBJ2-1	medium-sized	CAWSLVNGQFF
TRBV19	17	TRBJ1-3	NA	CASSIIESGTAGNTIYF
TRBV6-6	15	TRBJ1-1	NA	CASRDRDSFNTEAFF
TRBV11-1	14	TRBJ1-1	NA	CASSSETGGTEAFF
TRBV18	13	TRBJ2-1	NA	CASFTSAGEEQFF
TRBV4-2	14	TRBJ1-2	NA	CASSQGTDTYGYTF
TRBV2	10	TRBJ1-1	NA	CASSHREAFF
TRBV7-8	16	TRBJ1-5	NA	CASSFLADRGNQPQHF
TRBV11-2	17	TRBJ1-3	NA	CASSLLRGSGRGNTIYF
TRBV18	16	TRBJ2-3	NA	CASSPPGTSGGGTQYF
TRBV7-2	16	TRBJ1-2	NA	CASSPGTGGVDIGYTF
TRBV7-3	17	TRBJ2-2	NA	CASSLLTSGGYTGELFF
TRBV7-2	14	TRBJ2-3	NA	CASSLLGQGGTQYF
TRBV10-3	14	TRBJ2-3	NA	CAIRPRGFTDTQYF
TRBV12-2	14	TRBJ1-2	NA	CASRHYRSNYGYTF
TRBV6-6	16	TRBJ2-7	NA	CASSHPPGLAGYEQYF
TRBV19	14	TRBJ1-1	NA	CASNLDRGNTEAFF
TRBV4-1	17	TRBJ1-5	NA	CASSQGLLRQTNQPQHF
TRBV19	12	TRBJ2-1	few	CASSMGGNEQFF
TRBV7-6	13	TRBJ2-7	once	CASSLGELSEQYF
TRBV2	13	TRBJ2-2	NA	CASSGLAERELFF
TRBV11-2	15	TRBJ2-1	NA	CASSSLQGAYSEQFF
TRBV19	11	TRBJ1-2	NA	CASTSDYGYTF
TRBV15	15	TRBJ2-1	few	CATSSGTSGNNEQFF
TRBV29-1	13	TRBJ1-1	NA	CSFLIPGGTEAFF
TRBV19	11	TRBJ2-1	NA	CAAGQPYEQFF
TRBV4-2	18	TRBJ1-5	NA	CASSQEGGGTYSNQPQHF
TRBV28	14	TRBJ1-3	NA	CASSKQGVGNTIYF